These 31 T cell receptor beta chains were all obtained from the same sample, sequenced in a study of OX40 agonist ivuxolimab in advanced cancers. Generated by immunoSEQ multiplex PCR, the TCRdb table keeps only in-frame clones and is missing some. The sample has 60,000 or so clones, roughly 86% seen once. The starting material was CD4+ or CD8+ T cells sorted from blood, obtained in a trial of the OX40 agonist ivuxolimab. All receptors come from an adult with an advanced solid tumor such as melanoma, head and neck, liver or kidney cancer.

CDR3 bases: TGTGCCTGGATTGAGTACACAGATACGCAGTATTTT. Protein sequence: CAWIEYTDTQYF. V usage is TRBV30 and J usage is TRBJ2-3; D uncertain. Between the trimmed V and J ends, which lost 4 bases and 2 bases, there was a span of 7 bases. This CDR3 has 12 amino acids. Germline values: CDR1 GTSNPN, CDR2 SVGIG (reference sequence).

This chain uses TRBV19 with TRBJ1-6; 8 bases are shared with TRBD1. Germline CDR1 is LNHDA and CDR2 is SQIVND (reference sequence). The CDR3 sequence is 15 residues long. Germline trimming cut 6 bases from V and 5 bases from J; bases unmatched to any gene: 6. CDR3 DNA: TGTGCCAGTAGCCCTCGGACAGGGAATAATTCACCCCTCCACTTT. Encoded protein: CASSPRTGNNSPLHF.

The chain combines TRBV4-1 with TRBJ1-1, with D possibly matching TRBD1 (6 bases). This CDR3 is built from 17 residues. The germline CDR1 and CDR2 sequences are MGHRA and YSYEKL. V lost 2 bases, J lost 0 bases, and 16 bases lay in between. The CDR3: CASSQPLTGPMNTEAFF. CDR3 nucleotide sequence: TGCGCCAGCAGCCAACCGCTTACAGGGCCCATGAACACTGAAGCTTTCTTT.

The chain carries TRBV5-1 and TRBJ2-7, with D maybe TRBD1 (6 bases). Germline CDR1 is SGHRS and CDR2 is YFSETQ. V lost 2 bases and J lost 4, with 7 bases in between. The CDR3 runs to 12 residues. This CDR3 is CASSLTGYEQYF. CDR3 DNA: TGCGCCAGCAGCTTAACAGGGTACGAGCAGTACTTC. Full variable domain (outside the CDR3, taken from reference TRBV5-1 and TRBJ2-7): KAGVTQTPRYLIKTRGQQVTLSCSPISGHRSVSWYQQTPGQGLQFLFEYFSETQRNKGNFPGRFSGRQFSNSRSEMNVSTLELGDSALYLCASSLTGYEQYFGPGTRLTVT.

The chain joins TRBV5-1 to TRBJ1-4, with 9 bases that match TRBD1. The germline gives CDR1 SGHRS, CDR2 YFSETQ. The CDR3 loop spans 14 amino acids. The junction had 7 bases not matched to a gene; V was cut back by 5 bases and J by 8 bases. The CDR3 loop reads CASSSGQGREKLFF. The DNA of the CDR3 is TGCGCCAGCAGTTCCGGACAGGGGAGGGAAAAACTGTTTTTT. The full variable domain, rest sourced from reference TRBV5-1 and TRBJ1-4, is KAGVTQTPRYLIKTRGQQVTLSCSPISGHRSVSWYQQTPGQGLQFLFEYFSETQRNKGNFPGRFSGRQFSNSRSEMNVSTLELGDSALYLCASSSGQGREKLFFGSGTQLSVL.

The chain is built from TRBV2 and TRBJ2-3; D is unclear. Deletions cut 6 bases from V and 6 bases from J, with 13 bases between. The CDR3 spans 13 residues. Germline CDR1 is SNHLY and CDR2 is FYNNEI. CDR3 in amino acids: CASSSSFFDTQYF. CDR3 nucleotide sequence: TGTGCCAGCAGCTCCTCCTTCTTTGATACGCAGTATTTT.

This clone was counted between two and nine times. The chain uses TRBV7-9 and TRBJ1-3; D remains unclear. Germline-derived CDR1 and CDR2 are SEHNR and FQNEAQ (reference sequence). The CDR3 consists of 13 residues. The V end was cut by 3 bases, the J end by 4 bases, with 7 bases between. CDR3 residues: CASSFLSGNTIYF. The CDR3 DNA sequence: TGTGCCAGCAGCTTCTTAAGCGGAAACACCATATATTTT.

The chain joins TRBV5-1 to TRBJ1-2; 9 nucleotides match TRBD1. The CDR3 loop spans 16 amino acids. V was clipped by 0 bases and J by 4 bases; unmatched bases: 7. CDR1 SGHRS and CDR2 YFSETQ come from the germline V gene. The CDR3 nucleotides are TGCGCCAGCAGCTTGGCCGGGTCGGGACAGGGCTATGGCTACACCTTC. Translated, it gives CASSLAGSGQGYGYTF.

The CDR3, as DNA: TGTGCCAGCTCACCCCAGAACACTGAAGCTTTCTTT. Protein sequence: CASSPQNTEAFF. The chain joins TRBV18 to TRBJ1-1, with D hard to call. V was shortened by 3 bases and J by 1 base, with 3 bases between the two germline ends. CDR3 length: 12 residues. The germline CDR1 and CDR2 sequences are KGHSH and LQKENI.

CDR3 in DNA: TGTGCCAGCAGCTACTACACAGGGAGAGGGGAGACCCAGTACTTC. Translated: CASSYYTGRGETQYF. The chain has TRBV5-4 and TRBJ2-5; weak D call: TRBD1 (6 bases). Germline CDR1 is SGHNT and CDR2 is YYREEE (reference sequence). There are 15 residues in the CDR3. With 3 bases removed from V and 5 bases from J, the gap between germline ends came to 17 bases.

The chain couples TRBV19 to TRBJ2-6; either TRBD1 or TRBD2 may fit D (5 bases each). This CDR3 has 17 amino acids. The germline V and J ends were trimmed by 6 bases and 1 base, with 16 bases remaining between them. Germline CDR1 reads LNHDA; CDR2 reads SQIVND (reference sequence). DNA of the CDR3: TGTGCCAGTAGCCCGGGACGGCAGCTGTCTGGGGCCAACGTCCTGACTTTC. It codes for CASSPGRQLSGANVLTF. The variable domain in full, completed from reference TRBV19 and TRBJ2-6, reads DGGITQSPKYLFRKEGQNVTLSCEQNLNHDAMYWYRQDPGQGLRLIYYSQIVNDFQKGDIAEGYSVSREKKESFPLTVTSAQKNPTAFYLCASSPGRQLSGANVLTFGAGSRLTVL.

The chain uses TRBV6-5 and TRBJ1-1; no clear D. Germline V gene sequence: CDR1 MNHEY, CDR2 SVGAGI. The CDR3 sequence is 13 residues long. Trimming took 5 bases from V and 11 from J, leaving 18 bases between them. In nucleotides, the CDR3 is TGTGCCAGCAGTCGACCCGGGAGGAGGGAGGCTTTCTTT. It specifies CASSRPGRREAFF.

The rearrangement links TRBV5-4 to TRBJ1-1; D ambiguous. CDR3 length: 14 residues. Between the trimmed V and J ends, which lost 0 bases and 1 base, there was a span of 7 bases. Germline values: CDR1 SGHNT, CDR2 YYREEE (reference sequence). DNA of the CDR3: TGTGCCAGCAGCTTGGGGGTCCAGAACACTGAAGCTTTCTTT. This gives the protein CASSLGVQNTEAFF. Complete variable domain (other parts from reference TRBV5-4 and TRBJ1-1): ETGVTQSPTHLIKTRGQQVTLRCSSQSGHNTVSWYQQALGQGPQFIFQYYREEENGRGNFPPRFSGLQFPNYSSELNVNALELDDSALYLCASSLGVQNTEAFFGQGTRLTVV.

This clone has just a few counts. The V and J genes are TRBV7-9 and TRBJ2-5; TRBD1 agrees at 7 bases. V trimming: 7 bases; J trimming: 2 bases; junction bases outside the gene matches: 13. CDR3 size: 16 residues. CDR1 is SEHNR, CDR2 FQNEAQ, per germline (reference sequence). Here the CDR3 reads CASTRRGQGVQETQYF. For the CDR3, the DNA is TGTGCCAGCACTAGAAGGGGGCAGGGGGTGCAAGAGACCCAGTACTTC.

This chain links TRBV5-1 with TRBJ2-5; possibly TRBD1 for D (5 bases). The germline V gene encodes CDR1 SGHRS and CDR2 YFSETQ. Trimming pared 0 bases from V and 4 bases from J, leaving 19 bases between. The CDR3 is 17 residues long. CDR3 bases: TGCGCCAGCAGCTTGGGAGAGGTAGGGGCGCTTCGAGAGACCCAGTACTTC. The encoded protein is CASSLGEVGALRETQYF.

This chain connects TRBV9 to TRBJ1-4; no definite D call. Trimming stripped 3 bases from V and 4 bases from J, with 7 bases between. The CDR3 is 13 amino acids. Looked up from germline, CDR1 is SGDLS and CDR2 is YYNGEE. CDR3: CASSAQYNEKLFF. The DNA for the CDR3 is TGTGCCAGCAGCGCACAGTATAATGAAAAACTGTTTTTT.

This chain uses TRBV10-1 with TRBJ2-7; D gene unclear. CDR3 size: 13 residues. Germline V gene lookup returns CDR1 WNHNN and CDR2 SYGVQD (reference sequence). With 2 bases removed from V and 2 bases from J, the gap between germline ends came to 7 bases. The DNA of the CDR3 is TGCGCCAGCAGTGAGGGTCCTGCCTACGAGCAGTACTTC. Protein sequence: CASSEGPAYEQYF.

The V gene is TRBV19, the J gene TRBJ2-7, with 7 nucleotides matching TRBD1. There are 16 residues in the CDR3. Germline-derived CDR1 and CDR2 are LNHDA and SQIVND (reference sequence). The J segment lost 0 bases and the V segment lost 5 bases, leaving 10 bases of the junction unmatched. The CDR3 DNA follows: TGTGCCAGTAGTCGGTCGGACAGGAGGTTCTCCTACGAGCAGTACTTC. This translates into CASSRSDRRFSYEQYF.

CDR3 region: CASSGDYSNQPQHF. The CDR3 DNA is TGTGCCAGCAGTGGGGACTATAGCAATCAGCCCCAGCATTTT. The chain carries TRBV28 and TRBJ1-5; possible D gene TRBD1, 5 bases. This CDR3 region has 14 residues. Germline CDR1 reads MDHEN; CDR2 reads SYDVKM. Between the trimmed V and J ends, which lost 5 bases and 0 bases, there was a span of 8 bases.

The genes are TRBV7-6 and TRBJ1-6, with D hard to call. Between the trimmed V and J ends, which lost 6 bases and 0 bases, there was a span of 6 bases. CDR3 size: 14 residues. The germline V gene has CDR1 SGHVS and CDR2 FNYEAQ. The CDR3 reads CASRIDSYNSPLHF. The CDR3 DNA reads TGTGCCAGCAGGATCGACTCCTATAATTCACCCCTCCACTTT.

This chain joins TRBV6-1 and TRBJ1-4; D ambiguous. The CDR3 length is 13 residues. The V gene lost 7 bases and the J gene lost 0 bases, with 6 bases spanning the gap. Germline lookup yields CDR1 MNHNS and CDR2 SASEGT. The CDR3, as DNA: TGTGCCAGCAACGCGGCAACTAATGAAAAACTGTTTTTT. Translated: CASNAATNEKLFF.

The chain employs TRBV15 and TRBJ1-3; no reliable D call. V was cut by 0 bases and J by 8 bases, with 5 bases left in between. The CDR3 extends over 12 amino acids. CDR1 is LNHNV, CDR2 YYDKDF, per germline (reference sequence). Here the CDR3 DNA reads TGTGCCACCAGCAGAGAATGGGACACCATATATTTT. This sequence encodes CATSREWDTIYF. Using reference TRBV15 and TRBJ1-3 for the parts outside the CDR3, the full variable domain is DAMVIQNPRYQVTQFGKPVTLSCSQTLNHNVMYWYQQKSSQAPKLLFHYYDKDFNNEADTPDNFQSRRPNTSFCFLDIRSPGLGDTAMYLCATSREWDTIYFGEGSWLTVV.

This chain connects TRBV29-1 to TRBJ2-7, with 8 nucleotides matching TRBD2. The CDR3 has 14 residues. Germline CDR1 is SQVTM and CDR2 is ANQGSEA. The V and J ends lost 5 bases and 0 bases, in that order; junction bases with no gene match: 6. The CDR3: CSVTLAASSYEQYF. Written as DNA, the CDR3 is TGCAGCGTTACACTAGCGGCAAGCTCCTACGAGCAGTACTTC.

This clone has just one count. The chain joins TRBV5-1 to TRBJ2-2; 12 bases align to TRBD1. Per the germline V gene, CDR1 is SGHRS and CDR2 is YFSETQ. With 4 bases clipped from V and 6 bases from J, the junction kept 16 bases outside the gene matches. CDR3 length: 19 amino acids. In DNA form, the CDR3 reads TGCGCCAGCAGCGAGACCGGGACAGGGGGCTATCAATTTGCCGGGGAGCTGTTTTTT. It codes for CASSETGTGGYQFAGELFF.

CDR3 residues: CASKAGGRRNYGYTF. CDR3 DNA: TGTGCCAGTAAGGCCGGGGGTCGAAGAAACTATGGCTACACCTTC. The rearrangement uses TRBV19 and TRBJ1-2; a weak D match, TRBD1 (5 bases). V was shortened by 7 bases and J by 2 bases, with 17 bases between the two germline ends. There are 15 residues in the CDR3. In germline, CDR1 is LNHDA, CDR2 SQIVND (reference sequence).

The V call is TRBV11-2, the J call TRBJ1-5; 9 positions agree with TRBD1. The germline CDR1 and CDR2 sequences are SGHAT and FQNNGV. V shed 2 bases and J 1 base; nucleotides not matched to a gene: 12. The CDR3 is 19 amino acids. CDR3: CASSLRGPGTGTSNQPQHF. As DNA, the CDR3 is TGTGCCAGCAGCTTACGGGGTCCCGGGACAGGGACAAGCAATCAGCCCCAGCATTTT.

The chain has TRBV5-4 and TRBJ2-5, with D tentatively TRBD2 (7 bases). The V gene's germline CDR1 is SGHNT and CDR2 YYREEE (reference sequence). V lost 1 base and J 5 bases, leaving 15 bases between the germline ends. The CDR3 is made up of 15 amino acids. The CDR3 DNA is TGTGCCAGCAGCTTGCCCCCCGGGGGGCCGGAGACCCAGTACTTC. Translating gives CASSLPPGGPETQYF.

This chain connects TRBV5-1 to TRBJ2-7; possibly TRBD1 for D (5 bases). There are 14 residues in the CDR3. Germline V gene sequence: CDR1 SGHRS, CDR2 YFSETQ. V lost 0 bases to trimming and J lost 5 bases, with 12 bases between them. The DNA of the CDR3 is TGCGCCAGCAGCTTGGCCACAGGCTCGAACGAGCAGTACTTC. It yields the protein CASSLATGSNEQYF.

The chain has TRBV7-9 and TRBJ1-2, with 8 bases lining up with TRBD1. The germline CDR1 and CDR2 sequences are SEHNR and FQNEAQ (reference sequence). This CDR3 has 18 residues. Losses at the gene ends were 5 bases for V and 7 bases for J; bases not matched to a gene: 21. CDR3 residues: CASSRTRRTGLNAGGYTF. The CDR3 region has the DNA TGTGCCAGCAGCCGAACCCGAAGGACAGGGTTAAACGCGGGTGGCTACACCTTC.

In the case of this clone: Other DNA sequences within the sample encode an identical CDR3. This sequence joins TRBV2 and TRBJ1-5; 8 nucleotides align to TRBD1. The ends lost 7 bases at V and 6 bases at J; junction bases unmatched: 5. CDR1 is SNHLY and CDR2 is FYNNEI in the germline V gene. The CDR3 loop spans 13 amino acids. CDR3 DNA: TGTGCCAGCAAAGGACAGGGCGGTCAGCCCCAGCATTTT. Protein sequence: CASKGQGGQPQHF.

This rearrangement joins TRBV18 to TRBJ2-7; a possible D gene is TRBD1 (6 bases). There are 15 residues in the CDR3. The germline CDR1 and CDR2 sequences are KGHSH and LQKENI. V was shortened by 2 bases and J by 5 bases, with 16 bases between the two germline ends. CDR3: CASSPSLDSAHEQYF. DNA for the CDR3: TGTGCCAGCTCACCATCCTTGGACAGTGCCCACGAGCAGTACTTC.